The 25 T cell receptor beta chains given below trace back to one sample, sequenced in a study of T cell responses to AZD1222 COVID-19 vaccine. Method: immunoSEQ multiplex PCR; TCRdb's copy keeps in-frame clones and lacks some. The sample contains some 130,000 clones, approximately 90% of which appear only once. The sample in question was peripheral blood, obtained on day 0 of AZD1222 vaccination. All receptors come from an adult in good health.

The chain links TRBV5-1 to TRBJ1-3; D is undetermined. Per germline, CDR1 SGHRS and CDR2 YFSETQ. This CDR3 has 13 residues. V was cut by 4 bases and J by 3 bases, with 8 bases left in between. The CDR3 is CASSVGFGNTIYF. CDR3 coding DNA: TGCGCCAGCAGCGTAGGTTTTGGAAACACCATATATTTT.

The chain recombines TRBV2 with TRBJ1-4; D not resolved. Germline V gene lookup returns CDR1 SNHLY and CDR2 FYNNEI. V gave up 6 bases and J gave up 7 bases, with 9 bases separating them. CDR3 length equals 12 residues. CDR3 sequence reads: CASSDDFEKLFF. The CDR3 coding sequence is TGTGCCAGCAGCGATGACTTTGAAAAACTGTTTTTT.

This clone has a handful of counts. This chain uses TRBV9 with TRBJ1-3; D may be TRBD1 (6 bases). The germline V gene has CDR1 SGDLS and CDR2 YYNGEE. The CDR3 is 16 residues long. V was clipped by 0 bases and J by 4 bases, with 14 bases between them. In nucleotides, the CDR3 is TGTGCCAGCAGCGTAGGGGGGCGCGCAGCCGGAAACACCATATATTTT. Translation: CASSVGGRAAGNTIYF.

This clone showed up just a few times. The J gene is TRBJ2-1, the V gene TRBV28, with TRBD2 matching over 10 bases. The J segment lost 9 bases and the V segment lost 7 bases, leaving 15 bases of the junction unmatched. Germline loops: CDR1 MDHEN, CDR2 SYDVKM. This CDR3 comprises 16 residues. The CDR3 reads CASNLLLAGVVGEQFF. CDR3 DNA: TGTGCCAGCAATCTTCTTCTAGCGGGGGTAGTGGGTGAGCAGTTCTTC.

The rearrangement uses TRBV6-2 or TRBV6-3 and TRBJ1-2, with 7 bases that match TRBD1. CDR1 and CDR2 from the germline V gene are MNHEY and SVGEGT. The CDR3 totals 14 residues. Losses at the gene ends were 0 bases for V and 4 bases for J; bases not matched to a gene: 2. DNA of the CDR3: TGTGCCAGCAGTTACTCCGGGACAGTCTATGGCTACACCTTC. This encodes CASSYSGTVYGYTF.

The CDR3 loop reads CASSYGTGVRSGANVLTF. The CDR3, as DNA: TGTGCCAGCAGTTACGGGACAGGGGTACGATCCGGGGCCAACGTCCTGACTTTC. The chain employs TRBV6-2 or TRBV6-3 and TRBJ2-6; the match to TRBD1 covers 10 bases. J was trimmed by 4 bases and V by 2 bases; bases with no gene match: 8. The CDR3 sequence is 18 residues long. CDR1 MNHEY and CDR2 SVGEGT come from the germline V gene.

The rearrangement uses TRBV10-3 and TRBJ1-3; D is unclear. Germline values: CDR1 ENHRY, CDR2 SYGVKD. This CDR3 has 13 residues. The V end lost 11 bases, the J end lost 0 bases, and 11 bases lay between the germline ends. DNA of the CDR3: TGTGCCTATGGGCTAAGCTCTGGAAACACCATATATTTT. This sequence encodes CAYGLSSGNTIYF.

The chain carries TRBV19 and TRBJ1-1; no clear D gene. V shed 0 bases and J shed 9 bases, with 11 bases lying between them. The CDR3 runs 13 residues. Germline V lookup: CDR1 LNHDA, CDR2 SQIVND (reference sequence). The CDR3 spells CASSIDLWMQAFF. CDR3 sequence (DNA): TGTGCCAGTAGTATAGATCTCTGGATGCAAGCTTTCTTT.

The genes are TRBV2 and TRBJ1-6; 8 positions match TRBD1. This CDR3 spans 13 amino acids. Germline values: CDR1 SNHLY, CDR2 FYNNEI. Trimming cost V 7 bases and J 13 bases; bases outside gene matches: 9. The CDR3: CASNDRGTVPLHF. The CDR3 coding sequence is TGTGCCAGCAACGACAGGGGAACAGTCCCCCTCCACTTT.

J is TRBJ1-6 and V is TRBV7-2, with 9 bases matching TRBD1. Germline V gene lookup returns CDR1 SGHTA and CDR2 FQGNSA. This CDR3 spans 15 amino acids. With 5 bases clipped from V and 9 bases from J, the junction kept 8 bases outside the gene matches. The CDR3 coding sequence is TGTGCCAGCAGCCCCGTGGGGGACAGGGCTTCACCCCTCCACTTT. As protein: CASSPVGDRASPLHF.

This chain uses TRBV19 with TRBJ2-3, with D perhaps TRBD1 (5 bases). The CDR3 contains 17 residues. CDR1 and CDR2 from the germline V gene are LNHDA and SQIVND (reference sequence). V lost 5 bases and J 0 bases, leaving 18 bases between the germline ends. The CDR3 loop is CASSLIHQGSSTDTQYF. The CDR3 bases are TGTGCCAGTAGTCTAATCCACCAGGGATCTAGCACAGATACGCAGTATTTT.

The chain uses TRBV7-8 and TRBJ2-2; 8 bases fit TRBD1. The CDR3 is made up of 16 amino acids. Per germline, CDR1 SGHVS and CDR2 FQNEAQ. V was clipped by 3 bases and J by 5 bases; unmatched bases: 8. In DNA form, the CDR3 reads TGTGCCAGCAGCTTCCTATGGACAGGGATTACCGGGGAGCTGTTTTTT. Its translation is CASSFLWTGITGELFF.

The chain uses TRBV13 and TRBJ2-1; maybe TRBD2 (6 bases). The V and J ends lost 0 bases and 7 bases respectively, with 13 bases between them. The germline V gene has CDR1 PRHDT and CDR2 FYEKMQ (reference sequence). CDR3 length equals 15 residues. The CDR3 nucleotides are TGTGCCAGCAGCTTAGGAGGCGGGACCCTGAATGAGCAGTTCTTC. Residues: CASSLGGGTLNEQFF.

This clone was recorded once. The chain recombines TRBV4-1 with TRBJ2-7; D perhaps matches TRBD2 (6 bases). In germline, CDR1 is MGHRA, CDR2 YSYEKL. Trimming removed 3 bases from V and 1 base from J, with 10 bases in between. This CDR3 is 14 amino acids long. The CDR3 coding sequence is TGCGCCAGCAGCCAGGGGCGGGAATCCTACGAGCAGTACTTC. It encodes CASSQGRESYEQYF.

This clone showed up just a few times. The CDR3 sequence: CASSSRLAGARYEQYF. CDR3 nucleotides: TGTGCCAGCAGTTCCAGACTAGCGGGGGCCCGCTACGAGCAGTACTTC. The V gene is TRBV27, the J gene TRBJ2-7, with 12 bases lining up with TRBD2. The trim removed 4 bases at V and 3 bases at J, leaving 7 bases unmatched. The length of the CDR3 is 16 residues. The V gene's germline CDR1 is MNHEY and CDR2 SMNVEV (reference sequence).

The V and J genes are TRBV7-3 and TRBJ2-5; maybe TRBD1 (5 bases). The germline CDR1 and CDR2 sequences are SGHTA and FQGTGA. The V end lost 0 bases, the J end lost 5 bases, and 10 bases lay between the germline ends. There are 14 residues in the CDR3. CDR3 DNA sequence: TGTGCCAGCAGCTTAACAGGGGTCGGGGAGACCCAGTACTTC. This encodes CASSLTGVGETQYF.

The chain employs TRBV9 and TRBJ2-1, with 9 nucleotides matching TRBD2. This CDR3 has 17 residues. The germline V gene encodes CDR1 SGDLS and CDR2 YYNGEE. Germline trimming cut 0 bases from V and 2 bases from J; bases unmatched to any gene: 6. CDR3 residues: CASSVVFGGGAYNEQFF. The CDR3 DNA follows: TGTGCCAGCAGCGTAGTTTTTGGCGGGGGGGCCTACAATGAGCAGTTCTTC.

As DNA, the CDR3 is TGCAGCGTTGTAGGGGAGGAGACCCAGTACTTC. Protein: CSVVGEETQYF. V and J are TRBV29-1 and TRBJ2-5; D may match TRBD1 or TRBD2 (5 bases each). Germline CDR1 reads SQVTM; CDR2 reads ANQGSEA. The CDR3 contains 11 residues. Trimming stripped 4 bases from V and 5 bases from J, with 8 bases between.

This chain links TRBV6-5 with TRBJ1-1, with D possibly matching TRBD1 (6 bases). The V end was cut by 0 bases, the J end by 2 bases, with 10 bases between. CDR1 and CDR2 (germline): MNHEY, SVGAGI. The CDR3 runs to 15 residues. The CDR3 here is CASSYSVRGNTEAFF. The CDR3 coding sequence is TGTGCCAGCAGTTACTCGGTCAGGGGCAACACTGAAGCTTTCTTT.

The rearrangement uses TRBV29-1 and TRBJ1-1, with 7 bases fitting TRBD1. The length of the CDR3 is 14 residues. Germline V gene lookup returns CDR1 SQVTM and CDR2 ANQGSEA. J was trimmed by 2 bases and V by 4 bases; bases with no gene match: 7. The CDR3 region is CSVVPRGENTEAFF. CDR3 nucleotides: TGCAGCGTTGTCCCCAGGGGGGAAAACACTGAAGCTTTCTTT.

V usage is TRBV7-9 and J usage is TRBJ1-1, with 8 bases identical to TRBD1. CDR1 and CDR2 (germline): SEHNR, FQNEAQ (reference sequence). There are 14 residues in the CDR3. Trimming at V came to 5 bases and at J to 1 base, leaving 3 bases not matched to a gene. CDR3 loop: CASSVQGGNTEAFF. CDR3 coding DNA: TGTGCCAGCAGCGTACAGGGGGGGAACACTGAAGCTTTCTTT. Variable domain in full (rest from reference TRBV7-9 and TRBJ1-1): DTGVSQNPRHKITKRGQNVTFRCDPISEHNRLYWYRQTLGQGPEFLTYFQNEAQLEKSRLLSDRFSAERPKGSFSTLEIQRTEQGDSAMYLCASSVQGGNTEAFFGQGTRLTVV.

This chain connects TRBV11-2 to TRBJ2-7; D possibly corresponds to TRBD1 (9 bases). The CDR3 consists of 16 residues. Per the germline V gene, CDR1 is SGHAT and CDR2 is FQNNGV. The V gene lost 1 base and the J gene lost 3 bases, with 16 bases spanning the gap. The CDR3 protein is CASSLGSGTGIYEQYF. The DNA of the CDR3 is TGTGCCAGCAGCTTAGGTAGCGGGACAGGGATCTACGAGCAGTACTTC.

V is TRBV5-6 and J is TRBJ1-1; D perhaps matches TRBD1 (6 bases). CDR1 SGHDT and CDR2 YYEEEE come from the germline V gene. Trimming stripped 5 bases from V and 2 bases from J, with 16 bases between. The CDR3 length is 15 residues. The DNA for the CDR3 is TGTGCCAGCAGTTCTGCAGGGGCAATTAACACTGAAGCTTTCTTT. Encoded protein: CASSSAGAINTEAFF.

This clone is classed as medium-sized. CDR3 bases: TGTGCCAGCTCACCACCGGTTACAGGGTCAGGGTATGGCTACACCTTC. Protein product: CASSPPVTGSGYGYTF. The J gene is TRBJ1-2, the V gene TRBV18; D possibly corresponds to TRBD1 (6 bases). Trimming cost V 0 bases and J 5 bases, with 16 bases left between them. The CDR3 loop spans 16 amino acids. Germline CDR1 KGHSH, CDR2 LQKENI. Full variable domain (outside the CDR3, taken from reference TRBV18 and TRBJ1-2): NAGVMQNPRHLVRRRGQEARLRCSPMKGHSHVYWYRQLPEEGLKFMVYLQKENIIDESGMPKERFSAEFPKEGPSILRIQQVVRGDSAAYFCASSPPVTGSGYGYTFGSGTRLTVV.

The chain joins TRBV19 to TRBJ2-2, with D tentatively TRBD1 (5 bases). Germline V gives CDR1 LNHDA, CDR2 SQIVND (reference sequence). V lost 5 bases and J lost 0, with 10 bases in between. This CDR3 spans 15 amino acids. CDR3 sequence reads: CASSYRTTNTGELFF. CDR3 nucleotide sequence: TGTGCCAGTAGTTACCGGACAACGAACACCGGGGAGCTGTTTTTT.